A selection of T cell receptor beta chains follows, all from one sample in a study of blood T cell repertoires in COVID-19. Sequenced by immunoSEQ multiplex PCR; TCRdb stores in-frame clones only, minus some. The sample holds roughly 250,000 clones, about 91% seen once. The specimen was PBMCs or T cells enriched from blood (not recorded which). The receptors were gathered from a woman aged 40-49 years with acute COVID-19. Both conserved end residues are part of each CDR3. D genes are given only for firm matches. Clone size is shown for a subset of rows, as once, few, many or a class of expanded clone.

J: TRBJ1-5; size: -; V: TRBV19; D: TRBD1; CDR3: CASSKGQGFGNQPQHF; DNA: TGTGCCAGTAGTAAGGGACAGGGTTTTGGCAATCAGCCCCAGCATTTT
J: TRBJ1-2; size: -; V: TRBV2; D: -; CDR3: CASSELGGQGYGYTF; DNA: TGTGCCAGCAGTGAATTGGGGGGGCAAGGGTATGGCTACACCTTC
J: TRBJ1-4; size: -; V: TRBV19; D: -; CDR3: CASSSRSSLRLNEKLFF; DNA: TGTGCCAGTAGTTCCCGATCATCTCTGCGCCTAAATGAAAAACTGTTTTTT
J: TRBJ1-2; size: -; V: TRBV2; D: -; CDR3: CASGGNNYGYTF; DNA: TGTGCCAGCGGGGGGAATAACTATGGCTACACCTTC
J: TRBJ1-3; size: once; V: TRBV11-2; D: -; CDR3: CASSLDQGTAGNTIYF; DNA: TGTGCCAGCAGCTTAGATCAGGGAACAGCTGGAAACACCATATATTTT
J: TRBJ2-3; size: -; V: TRBV18; D: TRBD2; CDR3: CASSQGTSEIDTQYF; DNA: TGTGCCAGCTCACAAGGGACTAGCGAGATAGATACGCAGTATTTT
J: TRBJ1-2; size: once; V: TRBV18; D: TRBD1; CDR3: CASSPWGRGEYGYTF; DNA: TGTGCCAGCTCACCCTGGGGCAGGGGGGAATATGGCTACACCTTC
J: TRBJ2-3; size: -; V: TRBV18; D: TRBD1; CDR3: CASSPWTGEVDTQYF; DNA: TGTGCCAGCTCACCTTGGACAGGGGAAGTAGATACGCAGTATTTT
J: TRBJ2-3; size: -; V: TRBV2; D: -; CDR3: CASSEGLDSLITDTQYF; DNA: TGTGCCAGCAGTGAAGGGTTAGACAGCCTGATCACAGATACGCAGTATTTT
J: TRBJ1-2; size: -; V: TRBV28; D: -; CDR3: CASTLGRVRGYGYTF; DNA: TGTGCCAGCACCCTTGGGAGGGTCCGGGGCTATGGCTACACCTTC
J: TRBJ2-7; size: -; V: TRBV28; D: TRBD1; CDR3: CASSSSGTGGAEQYF; DNA: TGTGCCAGCAGTTCATCCGGGACAGGGGGAGCCGAGCAGTACTTC
J: TRBJ1-2; size: -; V: TRBV14; D: TRBD1; CDR3: CASSRAGTGAAGYTF; DNA: TGTGCCAGCAGCCGCGCCGGGACAGGGGCAGCTGGCTACACCTTC
J: TRBJ2-3; size: few; V: TRBV19; D: TRBD2; CDR3: CASSILGLAGGSGTDTQYF; DNA: TGTGCCAGTAGTATATTGGGACTAGCGGGAGGAAGTGGCACAGATACGCAGTATTTT
J: TRBJ1-1; size: -; V: TRBV10-3; D: -; CDR3: CAISASGLTGWDTEAFF; DNA: TGTGCCATCAGCGCCTCAGGACTGACGGGCTGGGACACTGAAGCTTTCTTT
J: TRBJ1-2; size: -; V: TRBV10-1; D: TRBD1; CDR3: CASEDREDGYTF; DNA: TGCGCCAGCGAGGACAGGGAAGATGGCTACACCTTC